This T cell receptor beta chain is drawn from a study of monozygotic twins with inflammatory bowel disease (dated by TCRdb to between 2018 and 2020). Notes on the research overall: The full study comprised approximately 28 monozygotic twin pairs: nine German pairs (four IBD-concordant, five IBD-discordant) and 19 IBD-discordant Danish pairs. The search for disease-associated traits relied mainly on comparing IBD patients with their genetically identical healthy co-twins within discordant pairs. Each individual had, on average, about 151 000 unique TCRalpha sequences and 181 000 unique TCRbeta sequences available for analysis.

The library relied on 5' RACE. Each TCR library was prepared from 3,000 to 4,500 ng of total RNA. For each sample, cDNA synthesis was carried out in eight separate reactions using SMARTScribe reverse transcriptase. Unique molecular identifiers containing a 6-nucleotide sample barcode were introduced through template switching during cDNA synthesis. TCRalpha and TCRbeta cDNA was amplified by two nested PCRs of approximately 16 and 10 cycles, with bead purification after each PCR. Before amplification, the cDNA was both treated with uracil DNA-glycosylase and purified with the QIAquick PCR purification kit. In the second PCR, Illumina TruSeq-compatible adapters and sample-specific barcodes were added. Library quality and concentration were checked on TapeStation and Qubit, and libraries were pooled at 5 ng each. Pooled libraries were sequenced on an Illumina HiSeq2500 single-index Rapid Run with 2 x 100 bp reads and custom sequencing primers. As for the original processing: MiGEC version 1.2.6 was used for UMI-based consensus assembly to correct PCR and sequencing errors. MiXCR version 2.1.1 was used for V(D)J alignment, clonotype assembly and CDR3 extraction. To normalise gene usage, clonotype sharing and MAIT/NKT TCR abundance, the analysis used the top 1000, 10 000 and 20 000 clonotypes per sample. After downsampling to 27 000 UMIs, diversity was calculated as the inverse Simpson index using the vegan R package. Paired Mann-Whitney U tests on discordant twin pairs were used, with Benjamini-Hochberg multiple-testing correction. After the reads were reprocessed by TCRdb, one entry was made per CDR3 protein sequence, with no DNA. In this record, the V and J calls reflect TCRdb's handling and not the investigators' own analysis. In this sample's table one finds about 160,000 distinct CDR3 sequences. Approximately 2.5% of the sample is in the top ten clones.

General findings and caveats noted by the study authors: Fewer clonotypes were shared with other individuals by IBD patients than by healthy twins, most markedly in patients showing signs of disease activity. Repertoire similarity did not differ between concordant and discordant twins, possibly due to limited statistical power. Different T cell subtypes could not be distinguished in the analysis. The results gave no support for a single strong signal or clonotype linked to IBD. Because patients received different immunosuppressive treatments, the repertoires may have picked up extra background noise and variability between individuals. TCRbeta repertoire diversity, by inverse Simpson index, was decreased in IBD patients compared with their healthy co-twins.

Comment on this clonotype: Its antigen remains undetermined.

An approximately 2.6 ml peripheral blood sample was drawn into PAXgene tubes per donor and stored at -80°C. Total RNA was isolated from whole blood with the PAXgene blood miRNA kit on an automated QIAcube, without T cell sorting. Peripheral blood from monozygotic twin pairs who were concordant or discordant for inflammatory bowel disease underwent deep TCRalpha and TCRbeta repertoire profiling using unique molecular barcoding. Smoking habits were recorded for all twin pairs, and individuals were classified as current, former or never smokers. The CDR3, cysteine through phenylalanine, is 15 amino acids long. Only the protein is available. From a lookup of the germline V gene, CDR1 and CDR2 are SGDLS and YYNGEE.

The receptor was isolated from a human donor with ulcerative colitis or Crohn's disease, or a healthy co-twin of an affected twin (not recorded which). The rearrangement joined TRBV9 to TRBJ2-6. The source material was blood. This receptor has the CDR3 CASSAPGAGANVLTF.